These 13 T cell receptor beta chains originate from one sample sequenced in a study of patients and donors after allogeneic stem cell transplantation. In TCRdb, the RT-PCR reads were re-called with MiXCR into one record per CDR3 protein. The sample contains about 110,000 distinct CDR3 sequences, around 36% of which appear only once. What was sequenced was blood, either unsorted or a sorted T cell fraction (not recorded which). These receptors were obtained from a human donor who was either an allogeneic HSCT recipient or a stem cell or donor lymphocyte infusion donor (not recorded which). It is not recorded whose cells these are; they may come from a transplant donor.

This sequence joins TRBV5-6 and TRBJ1-5; the D is unclear. V shed 0 bases and J shed 3 bases, with 7 bases lying between them. Germline V gene lookup returns CDR1 SGHDT and CDR2 YYEEEE. The CDR3 is made up of 14 amino acids. The chain's CDR3 is CASSLGRNNQPQHF. CDR3 in DNA: TGTGCCAGCAGCTTGGGTCGGAACAATCAGCCCCAGCATTTT. Combining the CDR3 with reference TRBV5-6 and TRBJ1-5 gives the whole variable domain DAGVTQSPTHLIKTRGQQVTLRCSPKSGHDTVSWYQQALGQGPQFIFQYYEEEERQRGNFPDRFSGHQFPNYSSELNVNALLLGDSALYLCASSLGRNNQPQHFGDGTRLSIL.

In this sample, this clonotype turned up many times. The chain carries TRBV20-1 and TRBJ1-1, with a weak D call TRBD1 (6 bases). V lost 4 bases to trimming and J lost 1 base, with 13 bases between them. CDR3 length: 14 amino acids. Germline V gene lookup returns CDR1 DFQATT and CDR2 SNEGSKA (reference sequence). The CDR3 DNA is TGCAGTGCTACTAAGGACAGCCCGAACACTGAAGCTTTCTTT. Its translation: CSATKDSPNTEAFF.

The chain couples TRBV5-4 to TRBJ2-3; 8 nucleotides match TRBD2. This CDR3 is 14 amino acids long. With 4 bases clipped from V and 5 bases from J, the junction kept 6 bases outside the gene matches. The germline CDR1 and CDR2 sequences are SGHNT and YYREEE (reference sequence). CDR3 in DNA: TGTGCCAGCAGCCCGAGTCGGGAGGGAGATACGCAGTATTTT. It yields the protein CASSPSREGDTQYF. Together with reference TRBV5-4 and TRBJ2-3, the CDR3 gives the full variable domain: ETGVTQSPTHLIKTRGQQVTLRCSSQSGHNTVSWYQQALGQGPQFIFQYYREEENGRGNFPPRFSGLQFPNYSSELNVNALELDDSALYLCASSPSREGDTQYFGPGTRLTVL.

V usage is TRBV7-2 and J usage is TRBJ2-1; 10 bases map to TRBD2. CDR1 SGHTA and CDR2 FQGNSA come from the germline V gene. This CDR3 has 16 residues. V shed 0 bases, J shed 6 bases, and the junction held 5 bases outside the gene matches. The DNA of the CDR3 is TGTGCCAGCAGCTTAGCGGGACTAGCGATGAGCAATGAGCAGTTCTTC. Its translation: CASSLAGLAMSNEQFF. The variable domain in full, with the rest retrieved from reference TRBV7-2 and TRBJ2-1, is GAGVSQSPSNKVTEKGKDVELRCDPISGHTALYWYRQSLGQGLEFLIYFQGNSAPDKSGLPSDRFSAERTGGSVSTLTIQRTQQEDSAVYLCASSLAGLAMSNEQFFGPGTRLTVL.

The gene calls are TRBV20-1 and TRBJ1-5; perhaps TRBD1 as D (6 bases). Germline lookup yields CDR1 DFQATT and CDR2 SNEGSKA (reference sequence). The CDR3 extends over 15 amino acids. The V end was cut by 0 bases, the J end by 4 bases, with 13 bases between. The CDR3 protein is CSARETGRKNQPQHF. The CDR3 DNA follows: TGCAGTGCTAGAGAGACAGGCAGAAAAAATCAGCCCCAGCATTTT.

The chain has TRBV6-1 and TRBJ1-6, with D uncertain. The germline CDR1 and CDR2 sequences are MNHNS and SASEGT. Trimming removed 8 bases from V and 10 bases from J, with 15 bases in between. The CDR3 sequence is 13 residues long. The CDR3 here is CASASLADSPLHF. The CDR3 DNA sequence: TGTGCCAGCGCGTCCTTGGCGGACTCACCCCTCCACTTT.

The chain's CDR3 is CASSRRGSSSYNSPLHF. In DNA, the CDR3 is TGTGCCAGCAGCCGGCGGGGCTCAAGCTCCTATAATTCACCCCTCCACTTT. The chain couples TRBV6-5 to TRBJ1-6, with D perhaps TRBD1 (5 bases). This CDR3 spans 17 amino acids. Deletions cut 6 bases from V and 0 bases from J, with 15 bases between. Germline V CDR1 and CDR2: MNHEY, SVGAGI.

Only a few counts were recorded for this clonotype. The chain has TRBV20-1 and TRBJ1-5; TRBD1 aligns across 7 bases. Germline-derived CDR1 and CDR2 are DFQATT and SNEGSKA (reference sequence). Trimming cost V 3 bases and J 1 base; bases outside gene matches: 6. This CDR3 has 15 amino acids. This CDR3 is CSASDRVKSNQPQHF. The CDR3, as DNA: TGCAGTGCTAGTGACAGGGTAAAAAGCAATCAGCCCCAGCATTTT.

This rearrangement joins TRBV7-2 to TRBJ2-3, with D unresolved. The germline CDR1 and CDR2 sequences are SGHTA and FQGNSA. V lost 1 base, J lost 2 bases, and 4 bases lay in between. This CDR3 has 13 residues. CDR3 protein: CASSLENTDTQYF. CDR3 DNA: TGTGCCAGCAGCTTAGAAAACACAGATACGCAGTATTTT.

A few counts support this clonotype. The gene calls are TRBV12-3 or TRBV12-4 and TRBJ1-1; no clear D. With 5 bases removed from V and 1 base from J, the gap between germline ends came to 11 bases. This CDR3 is 14 amino acids long. CDR3 amino acids: CASSRPGSNTEAFF. CDR3 in DNA: TGTGCCAGCAGTCGACCAGGATCGAACACTGAAGCTTTCTTT.

The rearrangement uses TRBV24-1 and TRBJ2-2, with D possibly TRBD1 on 6 matching bases. CDR3 size: 15 residues. Germline V CDR1 and CDR2: KGHDR, SFDVKD. V lost 0 bases and J 2 bases, leaving 6 bases between the germline ends. The CDR3 region is CATSDLGGNTGELFF. As DNA, the CDR3 is TGTGCCACCAGTGATTTGGGGGGCAACACCGGGGAGCTGTTTTTT.

This clonotype has a handful of counts. This chain uses TRBV6-5 with TRBJ1-6; D is undetermined. The germline CDR1 and CDR2 sequences are MNHEY and SVGAGI. The CDR3 is made up of 16 amino acids. V gave up 6 bases and J gave up 4 bases, with 16 bases separating them. The CDR3 DNA is TGTGCCAGCAGATTCTTCAGTATAGCTTATAATTCACCCCTCCACTTT. Amino acids: CASRFFSIAYNSPLHF.

The V and J genes are TRBV5-5 and TRBJ2-3, with 8 bases fitting TRBD1. The CDR3 sequence is 16 residues long. The trim removed 0 bases at V and 0 bases at J, leaving 3 bases unmatched. The V gene's germline CDR1 is SGHKS and CDR2 YYEKEE (reference sequence). This CDR3 reads CASSLGTGPSTDTQYF. CDR3 nucleotide sequence: TGTGCCAGCAGCTTGGGGACAGGGCCTAGCACAGATACGCAGTATTTT.